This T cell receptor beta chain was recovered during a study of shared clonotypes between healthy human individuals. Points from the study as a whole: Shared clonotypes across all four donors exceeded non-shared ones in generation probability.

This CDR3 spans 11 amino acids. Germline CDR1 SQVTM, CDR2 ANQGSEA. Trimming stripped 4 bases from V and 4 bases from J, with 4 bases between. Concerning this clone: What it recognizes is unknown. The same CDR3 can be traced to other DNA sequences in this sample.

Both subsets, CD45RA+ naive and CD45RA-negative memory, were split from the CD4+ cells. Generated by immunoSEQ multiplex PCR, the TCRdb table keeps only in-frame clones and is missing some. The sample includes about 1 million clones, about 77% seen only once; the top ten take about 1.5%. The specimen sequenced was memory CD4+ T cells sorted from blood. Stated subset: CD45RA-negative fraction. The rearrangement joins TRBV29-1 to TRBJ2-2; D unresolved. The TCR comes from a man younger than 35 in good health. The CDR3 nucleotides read TGCAGCGTTGGGGGCACCGGGGAGCTGTTTTTT. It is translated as CSVGGTGELFF.